These 4 T cell receptor beta chains were sequenced from one sample in a study of blood T cell repertoires in COVID-19. Profiled with immunoSEQ multiplex PCR; TCRdb holds only in-frame clones, not every one. Seen here are approximately 360,000 clones, roughly 90% observed once, and the top ten hold around 1.2%. Sequenced sample: peripheral blood. Source of these receptors: a man in his forties with acute or convalescent COVID-19.

The chain recombines TRBV14 with TRBJ1-1; 9 bases align to TRBD1. The germline V gene encodes CDR1 SGHDN and CDR2 FVKESK. J was trimmed by 2 bases and V by 4 bases; bases with no gene match: 5. The CDR3 totals 15 residues. This CDR3 is CASSLIQGANTEAFF. The CDR3 DNA follows: TGTGCCAGCAGCCTAATACAGGGGGCAAACACTGAAGCTTTCTTT. Complete variable domain (other parts from reference TRBV14 and TRBJ1-1): EAGVTQFPSHSVIEKGQTVTLRCDPISGHDNLYWYRRVMGKEIKFLLHFVKESKQDESGMPNNRFLAERTGGTYSTLKVQPAELEDSGVYFCASSLIQGANTEAFFGQGTRLTVV.

CDR3 loop: CASKGGVSGNTIYF. CDR3 DNA: TGTGCCAGCAAGGGGGGGGTCTCTGGAAACACCATATATTTT. The J gene is TRBJ1-3, the V gene TRBV28, with D possibly being TRBD1 (6 bases). The CDR3 covers 14 residues. Germline loops: CDR1 MDHEN, CDR2 SYDVKM. Trimming cost V 7 bases and J 0 bases, with 10 bases left between them.

The chain joins TRBV9 to TRBJ1-2, with D possibly matching TRBD1 (5 bases). The germline V gene has CDR1 SGDLS and CDR2 YYNGEE. The CDR3 has 16 residues. Trimming left V 0 bases short and J 4 bases short, with 16 bases between. CDR3 residues: CASSVDGGTRAYGYTF. The CDR3 region has the DNA TGTGCCAGCAGCGTAGACGGAGGGACCCGGGCCTATGGCTACACCTTC. Full variable domain (outside the CDR3, taken from reference TRBV9 and TRBJ1-2): DSGVTQTPKHLITATGQRVTLRCSPRSGDLSVYWYQQSLDQGLQFLIQYYNGEERAKGNILERFSAQQFPDLHSELNLSSLELGDSALYFCASSVDGGTRAYGYTFGSGTRLTVV.

The V and J genes are TRBV28 and TRBJ2-2, with 9 positions matching TRBD1. With V trimmed by 9 bases and J by 9 bases, 11 bases remained unmatched. The germline V gene encodes CDR1 MDHEN and CDR2 SYDVKM. The CDR3 consists of 14 residues. The CDR3 region is CASTGTGSYWELFF. CDR3 bases: TGTGCCAGTACCGGGACAGGGTCGTATTGGGAGCTGTTTTTT.